Listed below are T cell receptor beta chains from one sample, sequenced in a study of T-cell reconstitution after alpha-beta-depleted transplantation in children. In TCRdb, the PCR reads were re-called with MiXCR into one record per CDR3 protein. The sample includes roughly 100,000 distinct CDR3 sequences, around 6.1% seen only once; the top ten take roughly 6.1%. The sample in question was PBMCs, mostly from graft donor cells, obtained 60 days after TCRalphabeta/CD19-depleted stem cell transplant. Receptors were obtained from a female patient aged 2-15 years who had a stem cell transplant for Fanconi anemia, so the T cells may come from the graft donor. Both conserved end residues are part of each CDR3. D genes are given only for firm matches. Some rows have no size entry. The others give once, few or many, or a class for an expanded clone.

d_call j_call v_call clone_size cdr3_aa cdr3_nt
TRBD2 TRBJ2-4 TRBV18 . CASSPRVAGLAKNIQYF TGTGCCAGCTCACCACGGGTAGCGGGTCTAGCCAAAAACATTCAGTACTTC
. TRBJ2-7 TRBV27 many CASSLSLSTMNYEQYF TGTGCCAGCAGTTTATCGCTGAGCACTATGAACTACGAGCAGTACTTC
TRBD1 TRBJ2-1 TRBV5-1 many CASGRTGGTNEQFF TGCGCCAGCGGGCGGACAGGGGGGACAAATGAGCAGTTCTTC
TRBD1 TRBJ2-3 TRBV2 many CASSIQGARTDTQYF TGTGCCAGCAGTATACAGGGGGCCCGCACAGATACGCAGTATTTT
TRBD1 TRBJ1-4 TRBV28 few CASRTGGGNEKLFF TGTGCCAGCAGGACAGGGGGAGGGAATGAAAAACTGTTTTTT
. TRBJ2-7 TRBV28 many CASSLLVNYEQYF TGTGCCAGCAGTTTACTAGTAAACTACGAGCAGTACTTC
TRBD2 TRBJ2-1 TRBV7-2 many CASSLEASGVYNEQFF TGTGCCAGCAGCTTAGAAGCTAGCGGGGTTTACAATGAGCAGTTCTTC
. TRBJ1-1 TRBV13 many CASNFPAGTEAFF TGTGCCAGCAACTTCCCGGCGGGCACTGAAGCTTTCTTT
. TRBJ1-1 TRBV27 . CASSLIDRNTEAFF TGTGCCAGCAGTTTAATTGACAGGAACACTGAAGCTTTCTTT
TRBD1 TRBJ1-3 TRBV4-2 few CASSRLARPGTGGLGNTIYF TGTGCCAGCAGCCGTCTTGCCCGTCCCGGGACAGGGGGACTGGGCAACACCATATATTTT
. TRBJ2-7 TRBV24-1 few CATSSGRPYEQYF TGTGCCACCAGTTCGGGACGGCCCTACGAGCAGTACTTC
. TRBJ1-5 TRBV20-1 few CSAREPSKGDQPQHF TGCAGTGCTAGAGAACCATCTAAGGGGGATCAGCCCCAGCATTTT